The clone carrying this TCR beta chain was counted ten times or more. Its antigen is currently unknown. This CDR3 has 18 amino acids. Trimming removed 2 bases from V and 2 bases from J; junction bases left unmatched: 11. CDR1 MNHEY and CDR2 SVGAGI come from the germline V gene. For TCRbeta, the library was prepared with unique molecular identifiers. From the PCR reads, TCRdb called clonotypes with MiXCR, one entry per CDR3 protein. The sample has around 270,000 distinct CDR3 sequences, about 9.4% seen once. The data derive from a study of T-cell reconstitution after alpha-beta-depleted transplantation in children. Study-wide points: TCRbeta diversity was high at day 60 in some patients (a result of surviving recipient T cells and thymic progenitors).

The receptor was isolated from a boy under three years old with acute myeloid leukemia, due to receive a stem cell transplant. V is TRBV6-5 and J is TRBJ2-3; 9 bases agree with TRBD2. This specimen consisted of PBMCs, obtained before TCRalphabeta/CD19-depleted stem cell transplant. The CDR3 DNA reads TGTGCCAGCAGTTACGATTTACCAGCGGGAGGACTCACAGATACGCAGTATTTT. It yields the protein CASSYDLPAGGLTDTQYF.